The 13 T cell receptor beta chains below were found in one sample sequenced in a study of cytomegalovirus exposure and HLA in healthy donors. PCR primers comprised 60 Vbeta and 13 Jbeta primers. Sequencing was performed with immunoSEQ multiplex PCR; in TCRdb, only in-frame clones are kept and a portion is missing. This table has some 170,000 clones, around 80% appearing once. The sequencing sample was made of PBMCs. Receptor source: a middle-aged man in good health and CMV-seronegative.

The rearrangement uses TRBV5-1 and TRBJ2-3; D perhaps matches TRBD1 (5 bases). V lost 4 bases and J lost 4, with 10 bases in between. The CDR3 is 13 amino acids. Per germline, CDR1 SGHRS and CDR2 YFSETQ. This CDR3 is CASSVRGPDTQYF. CDR3 sequence (DNA): TGCGCCAGCAGCGTAAGGGGCCCAGATACGCAGTATTTT.

The chain uses TRBV5-8 and TRBJ2-5; 8 bases match TRBD2. Germline lookup yields CDR1 SGHTS and CDR2 YDEGEE. Losses at the gene ends were 0 bases for V and 1 base for J; bases not matched to a gene: 2. The CDR3 sequence is 15 residues long. The CDR3 sequence: CASSLAGGVQETQYF. In nucleotides, the CDR3 is TGTGCCAGCAGCTTGGCCGGGGGGGTCCAAGAGACCCAGTACTTC.

V and J are TRBV6-6 and TRBJ1-4, with D possibly TRBD1 on 5 matching bases. Germline CDR1 MNHNY, CDR2 SVGAGI (reference sequence). The CDR3 covers 12 residues. V dropped 5 bases and J dropped 7 bases, with 8 bases sitting between them. The CDR3 DNA reads TGTGCCAGCAGTCGCAGGGTTGAAAAACTGTTTTTT. Its protein product is CASSRRVEKLFF.

This chain joins TRBV4-3 and TRBJ1-3; D is perhaps TRBD1 (5 bases). V was cut by 1 base and J by 0 bases, with 7 bases left in between. This CDR3 spans 15 amino acids. CDR1 is LGHNA and CDR2 is YSLEER in the germline V gene. In nucleotides, the CDR3 is TGCGCCAGCAGCCAAGGGAGGGGCTCTGGAAACACCATATATTTT. Translation: CASSQGRGSGNTIYF.

The chain employs TRBV11-1 and TRBJ2-1; 9 bases fit TRBD2. CDR1 SGHAT and CDR2 FQDESV come from the germline V gene (reference sequence). The CDR3 loop spans 14 amino acids. V shed 1 base, J shed 8 bases, and the junction held 3 bases outside the gene matches. The CDR3 DNA follows: TGTGCCAGCAGCTTAGTCGGACTAGCGTATGAGCAGTTCTTC. This codes for CASSLVGLAYEQFF.

The chain carries TRBV11-2 and TRBJ2-7; D is perhaps TRBD1 (6 bases). The germline V gene has CDR1 SGHAT and CDR2 FQNNGV. V dropped 3 bases and J dropped 6 bases, with 18 bases sitting between them. The CDR3 length is 15 residues. The CDR3 protein is CASSFSGDERFEQYF. CDR3 DNA: TGTGCCAGCAGCTTTTCAGGGGATGAGAGGTTCGAGCAGTACTTC.

The V and J genes are TRBV28 and TRBJ2-2; the D gene is possibly TRBD1 (9 bases). The CDR3 is 17 residues long. CDR1 and CDR2 from the germline V gene are MDHEN and SYDVKM. Trimming took off 5 bases at V and 6 bases at J, with 22 bases between the two ends. The CDR3 protein is CASSPNTGGGGSGELFF. The CDR3 DNA reads TGTGCCAGCAGTCCGAATACAGGGGGCGGGGGGTCCGGGGAGCTGTTTTTT.

The rearrangement joins TRBV19 to TRBJ2-5, with D perhaps matching TRBD1 (7 bases). This CDR3 contains 13 residues. The ends were cut back, 5 bases at V and 7 bases at J, with 14 bases in the middle. Per germline, CDR1 LNHDA and CDR2 SQIVND (reference sequence). The CDR3 spells CASSVQGGGTQYF. The CDR3 DNA sequence: TGTGCCAGTAGTGTGCAGGGGGGAGGGACCCAGTACTTC.

The chain joins TRBV28 to TRBJ2-1, with 8 bases aligning to TRBD1. Trimming cost V 7 bases and J 3 bases; bases outside gene matches: 11. The CDR3 is made up of 16 amino acids. The germline gives CDR1 MDHEN, CDR2 SYDVKM. DNA for the CDR3: TGTGCCAGCACAATCCAGGGGGCAGGATTCTACAATGAGCAGTTCTTC. It is translated as CASTIQGAGFYNEQFF.

CDR3 sequence (DNA): TGTGCCAGCAGCCCGAAGACAGCGGTGGGAGGGAGCACAGATACGCAGTATTTT. It is translated as CASSPKTAVGGSTDTQYF. The gene calls are TRBV11-1 and TRBJ2-3; TRBD2 agrees at 7 bases. Germline V CDR1 and CDR2: SGHAT, FQDESV (reference sequence). The V gene end was trimmed by 5 bases and the J gene end by 0 bases; junction bases not matched to a gene: 14. The CDR3 sequence is 18 residues long.

The CDR3 reads CASSKTGTSGTYNEQFF. CDR3 sequence (DNA): TGTGCCAGCAGCAAAACCGGGACTAGCGGGACCTACAATGAGCAGTTCTTC. This chain joins TRBV9 and TRBJ2-1; 13 bases are shared with TRBD2. V lost 4 bases, J lost 2 bases, and 6 bases stayed unmatched. Germline V gene sequence: CDR1 SGDLS, CDR2 YYNGEE. The CDR3 runs to 17 residues.

The V gene is TRBV5-1, the J gene TRBJ2-7; TRBD1 matches at 7 bases. The CDR3 is 14 residues long. The germline V gene encodes CDR1 SGHRS and CDR2 YFSETQ. Germline trimming cut 1 base from V and 0 bases from J; bases unmatched to any gene: 1. Here the CDR3 reads CASSLQGVSYEQYF. The CDR3 bases are TGCGCCAGCAGCTTGCAGGGGGTCTCCTACGAGCAGTACTTC.

This clone showed up just a few times. The rearrangement uses TRBV11-2 and TRBJ2-7, with TRBD2 identical over 8 bases. The CDR3 covers 15 residues. CDR1 and CDR2 (germline): SGHAT, FQNNGV. J gave up 4 bases and V 0 bases, and 5 bases lay outside the gene matches. This CDR3 is CASSLDGTSSYEQYF. The CDR3 nucleotides read TGTGCCAGCAGCTTAGACGGGACTAGTTCATACGAGCAGTACTTC.